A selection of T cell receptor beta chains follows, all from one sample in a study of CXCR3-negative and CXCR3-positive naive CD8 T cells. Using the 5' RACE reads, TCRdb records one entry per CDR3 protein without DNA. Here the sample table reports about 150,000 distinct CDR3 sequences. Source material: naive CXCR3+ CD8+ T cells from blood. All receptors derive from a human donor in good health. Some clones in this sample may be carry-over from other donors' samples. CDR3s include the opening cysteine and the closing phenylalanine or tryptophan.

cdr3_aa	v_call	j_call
CASSEKGERYGYTF	TRBV9	TRBJ1-2
CASSLGVRGNEQFF	TRBV7-9	TRBJ2-1
CASSRTGTYEQYF	TRBV27	TRBJ2-7
CASTLNVGDTEAFF	TRBV28	TRBJ1-1
CASSVKSTGELFF	TRBV9	TRBJ2-2
CASTPHPTAGSYEQYF	TRBV9	TRBJ2-7
CSARIGLGTTDTQYF	TRBV20-1	TRBJ2-3
CASSSPRGPQETQYF	TRBV13	TRBJ2-5
CASSAYRGPVELFF	TRBV27	TRBJ1-4
CASSQAAGTANTGELFF	TRBV4-2	TRBJ2-2
CASSFRLAGVSYNEQFF	TRBV12-3/TRBV12-4	TRBJ2-1
CASSQGGGGPERPNTEAFF	TRBV4-3	TRBJ1-1
CRHQRDRGFGKGSGELFF	TRBV29-1	TRBJ2-2
CASSFQGDFTDTQYF	TRBV28	TRBJ2-3
CASSPILKTQYF	TRBV7-9	TRBJ2-5
CASSQPNRDRDYEQYF	TRBV23-1	TRBJ2-7
CSVDGQGESYEQYF	TRBV29-1	TRBJ2-7
CASSSPGPGYEQYF	TRBV12-3/TRBV12-4	TRBJ2-7
CASRLAARSRGGYTF	TRBV12-2	TRBJ1-2
CASSLGTGSFYNSPLHF	TRBV28	TRBJ1-6
CSAREVTTRSTEAFF	TRBV20-1	TRBJ1-1
CAISGGQGQETQYF	TRBV10-3	TRBJ2-5
CASSDRTSGYNEQFF	TRBV6-1	TRBJ2-1
CASSVEGGALQETQYF	TRBV9	TRBJ2-5
CASSLRTDYNEQFF	TRBV9	TRBJ2-1
CASSLAGTDYGYTF	TRBV7-9	TRBJ1-2
CASSPGLAAGELFF	TRBV7-9	TRBJ2-2
CASSQYQSYEQYF	TRBV5-1	TRBJ2-7
CASSIRRDEQYF	TRBV5-5	TRBJ2-7
CSVGTGLPYEQYF	TRBV29-1	TRBJ2-7
CASSHSGGKETQYF	TRBV4-1	TRBJ2-5
CASSTNLGRETQYF	TRBV11-1	TRBJ2-5
CAISDVGSKNIQYF	TRBV10-3	TRBJ2-4
CAISELEGSMNTEAFF	TRBV10-3	TRBJ1-1
CASSLAIAGGHNEQFF	TRBV5-1	TRBJ2-1
CSVVGRTSGFVQYF	TRBV29-1	TRBJ2-3
CASSLTGTGLTEAFF	TRBV12-3/TRBV12-4	TRBJ1-1
CASSLEGQGNYEQYF	TRBV7-2	TRBJ2-7
CASSPREMSTDTQYF	TRBV7-9	TRBJ2-3
CASSTATGLSYNEQFF	TRBV7-9	TRBJ2-1
CASRPGQGAPGELFF	TRBV6-2/TRBV6-3	TRBJ2-2
CSVEWGLGTGTPDTQYF	TRBV29-1	TRBJ2-3
CASSMFQAHTEAFF	TRBV19	TRBJ1-1
CASSPRGGTDSYEQYF	TRBV7-6	TRBJ2-7
CSVATNTFTDTQYF	TRBV29-1	TRBJ2-3
CASRTGTGDNQPQHF	TRBV23-1	TRBJ1-5
CASSEYWQGGGQGSYEQYF	TRBV25-1	TRBJ2-7
CASSFLWDRGRNEQFF	TRBV7-9	TRBJ2-1
CASSLRLAGAADTQYF	TRBV7-2	TRBJ2-3
CASSEDPNQPQHF	TRBV5-1	TRBJ1-5
CASTSPWTGGTEAFF	TRBV3-1	TRBJ1-1
CASSALGGSTDTQYF	TRBV4-3	TRBJ2-3